A single sample gave rise to the 10 T cell receptor beta chains below, sequenced in a study of Ad26.COV2.S vaccination and SARS-CoV-2 variants. Specified treatment: around 19 received Ad26.COV2.S at low or high dose, single or two shots; a few received placebo; per-sample allocation not given. The samples date from day 63 after the first vaccine or placebo injection. The repertoire was sequenced with immunoSEQ multiplex PCR; TCRdb's copy has only in-frame clones and lacks some. The data contain 380,000 or so clones, about 89% of them seen just once; the ten biggest clones take up approximately 5%. Sample: peripheral blood, taken in a trial of Ad26.COV2.S vaccine versus placebo. These receptors came from a person aged 18-60 years who received the Ad26.COV2.S COVID-19 vaccine or a placebo.

The V gene is TRBV30, the J gene TRBJ1-1, with D possibly matching TRBD1 (5 bases). This CDR3 contains 17 residues. V gave up 0 bases and J gave up 4 bases, with 21 bases separating them. Germline V gene sequence: CDR1 GTSNPN, CDR2 SVGIG (reference sequence). The CDR3 loop is CAWSVEGLGRRGTEAFF. CDR3 DNA sequence: TGTGCCTGGAGTGTAGAGGGACTCGGACGGAGGGGCACTGAAGCTTTCTTT.

This chain links TRBV18 with TRBJ2-2; no definite D call. Deletions cut 3 bases from V and 0 bases from J, with 5 bases between. The CDR3 loop spans 14 amino acids. CDR1 is KGHSH and CDR2 is LQKENI in the germline V gene. The CDR3 protein is CASSPLTNTGELFF. For the CDR3, the DNA is TGTGCCAGCTCACCCCTAACGAACACCGGGGAGCTGTTTTTT.

The gene calls are TRBV5-4 and TRBJ1-1; the D is unclear. The CDR3 runs 13 residues. Germline V lookup: CDR1 SGHNT, CDR2 YYREEE (reference sequence). The germline V and J ends were trimmed by 3 bases and 3 bases, with 9 bases remaining between them. The CDR3 coding sequence is TGTGCCAGCAGCTCCCTTGGGGACACTGAAGCTTTCTTT. It specifies CASSSLGDTEAFF.

Comment on this clone: This same CDR3 is encoded by further DNA sequences in the sample. This chain links TRBV29-1 with TRBJ1-1, with D perhaps TRBD1 (5 bases). The CDR3 sequence is 13 residues long. The germline V gene encodes CDR1 SQVTM and CDR2 ANQGSEA. The germline V and J ends were trimmed by 6 bases and 0 bases, with 11 bases remaining between them. CDR3 DNA sequence: TGCAGCGTCGAGGGGCGCCTGAACACTGAAGCTTTCTTT. Translating it yields CSVEGRLNTEAFF.

V is TRBV5-6 and J is TRBJ1-5, with D possibly being TRBD1 (6 bases). V was cut by 4 bases and J by 0 bases, with 11 bases left in between. CDR1 is SGHDT and CDR2 is YYEEEE in the germline V gene. This CDR3 region has 15 residues. The CDR3 is CASSQWTDSNQPQHF. The CDR3 nucleotides are TGTGCCAGCAGCCAGTGGACAGATAGCAATCAGCCCCAGCATTTT.

This chain uses TRBV9 with TRBJ1-2; unclear D gene. Trimming took 0 bases from V and 4 from J, leaving 7 bases between them. Germline V gene data show CDR1 as SGDLS and CDR2 as YYNGEE. The CDR3 spans 13 residues. CDR3 nucleotides: TGTGCCAGCAGCGTAGATCAAGGCTATGGCTACACCTTC. Amino acid sequence: CASSVDQGYGYTF.

J is TRBJ2-7 and V is TRBV6-5, with D maybe TRBD1 (6 bases). V shed 6 bases and J shed 4 bases, with 13 bases lying between them. The CDR3 loop spans 13 amino acids. The germline CDR1 and CDR2 sequences are MNHEY and SVGAGI. CDR3 sequence reads: CASSRDTLYEQYF. The DNA for the CDR3 is TGTGCCAGCAGCCGGGACACCTTGTACGAGCAGTACTTC.

This sequence joins TRBV28 and TRBJ1-1; the match to TRBD1 covers 7 bases. The trim removed 4 bases at V and 7 bases at J, leaving 12 bases unmatched. This CDR3 is built from 15 residues. Germline CDR1 MDHEN, CDR2 SYDVKM. This CDR3 is CASSSGRGGADEAFF. The CDR3, as DNA: TGTGCCAGCAGTTCCGGACGAGGGGGCGCAGATGAAGCTTTCTTT.

The rearrangement uses TRBV18 and TRBJ2-7; D is possibly TRBD1 (5 bases). Trimming removed 1 base from V and 4 bases from J, with 20 bases in between. Germline CDR1 KGHSH, CDR2 LQKENI. The CDR3 totals 17 residues. The chain's CDR3 is CASSPQPPQGRGYEQYF. Here the CDR3 DNA reads TGTGCCAGCTCACCACAACCCCCCCAGGGTAGGGGATACGAGCAGTACTTC.

This clone occurred once. This rearrangement joins TRBV19 to TRBJ1-5; tentatively, D is TRBD1 (5 bases). Germline lookup yields CDR1 LNHDA and CDR2 SQIVND (reference sequence). The V and J ends lost 3 bases and 2 bases respectively, with 14 bases between them. The CDR3 totals 16 residues. CDR3 sequence reads: CASSMGVDTGNQPQHF. CDR3 coding DNA: TGTGCCAGTAGTATGGGGGTCGATACTGGCAATCAGCCCCAGCATTTT.